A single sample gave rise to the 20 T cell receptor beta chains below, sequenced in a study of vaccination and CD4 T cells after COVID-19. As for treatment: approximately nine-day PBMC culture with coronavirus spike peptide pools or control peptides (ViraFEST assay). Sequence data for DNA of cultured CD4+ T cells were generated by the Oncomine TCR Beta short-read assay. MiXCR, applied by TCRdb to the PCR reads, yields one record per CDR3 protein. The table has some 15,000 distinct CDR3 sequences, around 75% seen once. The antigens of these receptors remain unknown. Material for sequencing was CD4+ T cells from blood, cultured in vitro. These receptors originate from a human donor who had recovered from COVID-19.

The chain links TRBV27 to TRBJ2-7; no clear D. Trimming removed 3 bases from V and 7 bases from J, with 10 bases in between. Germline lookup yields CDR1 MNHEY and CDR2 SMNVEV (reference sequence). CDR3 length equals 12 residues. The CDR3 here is CASSFLDREQYF. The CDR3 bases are TGTGCCAGCAGTTTCCTGGATAGGGAGCAGTACTTC.

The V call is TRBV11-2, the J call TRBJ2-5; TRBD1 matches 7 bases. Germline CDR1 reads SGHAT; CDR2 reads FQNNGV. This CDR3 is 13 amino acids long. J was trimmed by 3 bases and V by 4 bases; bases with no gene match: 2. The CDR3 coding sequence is TGTGCCAGCAGCTCAGACAGGGAAGAGACCCAGTACTTC. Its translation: CASSSDREETQYF.

CDR3 in DNA: TGTGCCAGCAGCGTAGGGATAGCGGAACTCTACGAGCAGTACTTC. It specifies CASSVGIAELYEQYF. The genes are TRBV9 and TRBJ2-7, with D maybe TRBD2 (6 bases). V was cut by 0 bases and J by 3 bases, with 13 bases left in between. Germline V lookup: CDR1 SGDLS, CDR2 YYNGEE. The CDR3 is made up of 15 amino acids. The whole variable domain, filled in from reference TRBV9 and TRBJ2-7, reads DSGVTQTPKHLITATGQRVTLRCSPRSGDLSVYWYQQSLDQGLQFLIQYYNGEERAKGNILERFSAQQFPDLHSELNLSSLELGDSALYFCASSVGIAELYEQYFGPGTRLTVT.

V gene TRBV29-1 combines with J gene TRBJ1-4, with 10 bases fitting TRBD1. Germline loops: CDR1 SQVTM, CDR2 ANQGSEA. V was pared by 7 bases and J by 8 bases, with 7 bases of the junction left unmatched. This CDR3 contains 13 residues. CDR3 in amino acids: CSGSDRGGEKLFF. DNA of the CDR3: TGCAGCGGATCGGACAGGGGGGGAGAAAAACTGTTTTTT.

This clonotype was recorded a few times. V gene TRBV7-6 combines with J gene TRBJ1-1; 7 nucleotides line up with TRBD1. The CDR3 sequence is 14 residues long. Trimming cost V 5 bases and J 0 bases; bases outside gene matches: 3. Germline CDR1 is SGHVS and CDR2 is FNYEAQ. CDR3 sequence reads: CASSLTGMNTEAFF. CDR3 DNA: TGTGCCAGCAGCCTGACAGGGATGAACACTGAAGCTTTCTTT.

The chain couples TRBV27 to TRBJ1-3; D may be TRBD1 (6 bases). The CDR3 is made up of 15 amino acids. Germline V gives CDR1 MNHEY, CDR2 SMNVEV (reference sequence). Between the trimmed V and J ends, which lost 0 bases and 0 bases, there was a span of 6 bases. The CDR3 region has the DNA TGTGCCAGCAGTTTATCGACAGGCTCTGGAAACACCATATATTTT. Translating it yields CASSLSTGSGNTIYF.

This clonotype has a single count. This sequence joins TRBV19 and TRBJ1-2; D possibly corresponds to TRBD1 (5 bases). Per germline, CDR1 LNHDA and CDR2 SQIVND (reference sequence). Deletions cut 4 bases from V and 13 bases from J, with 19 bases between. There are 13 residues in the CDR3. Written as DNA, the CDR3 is TGTGCCAGTAGTAATCGGGACCGCACTAAGGGCACCTTC. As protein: CASSNRDRTKGTF.

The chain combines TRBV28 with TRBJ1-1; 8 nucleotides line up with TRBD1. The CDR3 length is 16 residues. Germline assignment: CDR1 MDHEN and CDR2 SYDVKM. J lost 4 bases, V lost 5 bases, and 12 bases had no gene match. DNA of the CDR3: TGTGCCAGCAGTCCAACCGGACAGGGTAGGGGCACTGAAGCTTTCTTT. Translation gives CASSPTGQGRGTEAFF.

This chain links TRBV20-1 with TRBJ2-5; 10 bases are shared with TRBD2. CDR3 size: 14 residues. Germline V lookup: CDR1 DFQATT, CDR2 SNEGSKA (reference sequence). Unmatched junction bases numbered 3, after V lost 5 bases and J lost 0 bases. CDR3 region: CSAPLAGNQETQYF. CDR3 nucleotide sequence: TGCAGTGCTCCACTAGCGGGGAACCAAGAGACCCAGTACTTC.

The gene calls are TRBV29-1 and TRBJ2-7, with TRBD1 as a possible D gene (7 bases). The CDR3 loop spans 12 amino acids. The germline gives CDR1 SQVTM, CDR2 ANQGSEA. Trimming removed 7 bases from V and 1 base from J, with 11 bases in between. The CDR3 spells CSAAGQSYEQYF. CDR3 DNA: TGCAGCGCCGCGGGACAGTCCTACGAGCAGTACTTC.

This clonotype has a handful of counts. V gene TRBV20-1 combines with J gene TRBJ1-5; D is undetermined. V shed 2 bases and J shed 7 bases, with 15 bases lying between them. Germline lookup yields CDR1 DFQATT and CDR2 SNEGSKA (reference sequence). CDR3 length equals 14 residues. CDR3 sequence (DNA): TGCAGTGCTAGACACGACAATCACGACCAGCCCCAGCATTTT. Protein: CSARHDNHDQPQHF.

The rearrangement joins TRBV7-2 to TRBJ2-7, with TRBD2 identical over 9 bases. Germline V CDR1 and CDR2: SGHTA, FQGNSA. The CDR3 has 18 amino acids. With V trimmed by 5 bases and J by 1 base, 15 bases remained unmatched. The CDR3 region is CASSPALGRGGGSYEQYF. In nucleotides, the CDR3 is TGTGCCAGCAGCCCGGCCTTGGGTCGCGGGGGGGGATCCTACGAGCAGTACTTC.

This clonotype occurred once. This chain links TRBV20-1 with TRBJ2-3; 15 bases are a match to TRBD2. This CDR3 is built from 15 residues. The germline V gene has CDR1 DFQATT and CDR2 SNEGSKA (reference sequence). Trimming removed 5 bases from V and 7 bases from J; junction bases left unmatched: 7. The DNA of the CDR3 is TGCAGTGCTCCGGGACTAGCGGGGGGAAAGAATACGCAGTATTTT. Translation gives CSAPGLAGGKNTQYF.

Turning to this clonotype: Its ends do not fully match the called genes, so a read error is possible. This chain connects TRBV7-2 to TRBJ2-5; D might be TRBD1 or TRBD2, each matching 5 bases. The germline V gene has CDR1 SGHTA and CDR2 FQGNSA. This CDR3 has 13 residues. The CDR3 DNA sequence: TGTGCCAGCAGGTTAGAGGGGCAAGAGACCCAGTACTTC. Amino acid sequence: CASRLEGQETQYF.

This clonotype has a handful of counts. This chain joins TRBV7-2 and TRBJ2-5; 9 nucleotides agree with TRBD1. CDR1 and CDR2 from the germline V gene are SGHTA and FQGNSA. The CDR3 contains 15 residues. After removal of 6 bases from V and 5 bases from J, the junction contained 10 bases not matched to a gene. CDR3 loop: CASRRDRGFTETQYF. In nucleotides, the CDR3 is TGTGCCAGCAGAAGAGACAGGGGGTTTACTGAGACCCAGTACTTC.

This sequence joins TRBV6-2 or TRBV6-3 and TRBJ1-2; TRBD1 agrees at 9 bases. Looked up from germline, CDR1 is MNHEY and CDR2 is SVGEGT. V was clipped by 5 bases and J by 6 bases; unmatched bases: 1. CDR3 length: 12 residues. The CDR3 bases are TGTGCCAGCAGTCGACAGGGGGATGGCTACACCTTC. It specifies CASSRQGDGYTF.

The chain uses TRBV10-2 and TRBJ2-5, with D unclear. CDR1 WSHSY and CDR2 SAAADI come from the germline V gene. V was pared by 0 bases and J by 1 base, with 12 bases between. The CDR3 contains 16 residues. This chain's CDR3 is CASSESNLGFQETQYF. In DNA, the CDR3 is TGCGCCAGCAGTGAGTCGAATTTGGGGTTCCAAGAGACCCAGTACTTC.

CDR3 DNA sequence: TGCGCCAGCAGCTCGGACAGGACTATCTATGGCTACACCTTC. Protein product: CASSSDRTIYGYTF. The V call is TRBV5-1, the J call TRBJ1-2, with 7 bases identical to TRBD1. The CDR3 covers 14 residues. Trimming took 3 bases from V and 4 from J; bases not matched to a gene: 6. Germline CDR1 and CDR2: SGHRS and YFSETQ.

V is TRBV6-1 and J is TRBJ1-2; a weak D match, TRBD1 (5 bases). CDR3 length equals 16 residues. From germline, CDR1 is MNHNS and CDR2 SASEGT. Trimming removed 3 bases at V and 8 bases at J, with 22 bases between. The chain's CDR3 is CASSDFGGRLLGGYTF. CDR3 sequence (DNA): TGTGCCAGCAGTGATTTTGGGGGAAGGCTCCTGGGAGGCTACACCTTC.

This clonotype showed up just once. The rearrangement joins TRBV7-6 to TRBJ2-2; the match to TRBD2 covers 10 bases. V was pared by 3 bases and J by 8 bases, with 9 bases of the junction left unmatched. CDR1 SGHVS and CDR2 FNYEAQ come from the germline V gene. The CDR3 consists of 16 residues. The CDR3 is CASSLGRGLALGELFF. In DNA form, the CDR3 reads TGTGCCAGCAGCTTGGGCCGGGGACTAGCGCTAGGGGAGCTGTTTTTT.